A single sample gave rise to the 2 T cell receptor beta chains below, sequenced in a study of cytomegalovirus exposure and HLA in healthy donors. Amplification used 60 Vbeta primers and 13 Jbeta primers. The data were produced by immunoSEQ multiplex PCR, yet TCRdb's version contains in-frame clones alone and is incomplete. The sample includes about 130,000 clones, nearly 80% of them seen just once. The sequenced sample was PBMCs. The origin of the receptors is a male donor in good health and CMV-seronegative.

The chain links TRBV6-9 to TRBJ2-5; 10 bases match TRBD2. V dropped 4 bases and J dropped 5; count of bases not matched to a gene: 10. The CDR3 contains 16 residues. The germline V gene has CDR1 MNHGY and CDR2 SVAAGI. CDR3 coding DNA: TGTGCCAGCAGTTTGCTCCAGCGGGGGGGCCGGGAGACCCAGTACTTC. This sequence encodes CASSLLQRGGRETQYF.

The J gene is TRBJ2-3, the V gene TRBV9, with 11 bases matching TRBD2. Germline CDR1 SGDLS, CDR2 YYNGEE. V lost 2 bases to trimming and J lost 5 bases; unmatched junction nucleotides: 10. The length of the CDR3 is 17 residues. CDR3 loop: CASSVLSSGGAVDTQYF. The CDR3 nucleotides are TGTGCCAGCAGCGTCCTAAGTAGCGGGGGGGCCGTAGATACGCAGTATTTT. Supplemented by reference TRBV9 and TRBJ2-3, the full variable domain reads DSGVTQTPKHLITATGQRVTLRCSPRSGDLSVYWYQQSLDQGLQFLIQYYNGEERAKGNILERFSAQQFPDLHSELNLSSLELGDSALYFCASSVLSSGGAVDTQYFGPGTRLTVL.